The TCR beta chain described here comes from a study of T-cell reconstitution after alpha-beta-depleted transplantation in children. This clonotype was found many times. Construction of the TCRbeta library involved unique molecular identifiers. TCRdb redid the calling of the PCR reads with MiXCR, one entry per CDR3 protein. This sample has about 290,000 distinct CDR3 sequences, with 10% found just once. The clonotype originates from a boy under two years old with acute myeloid leukemia, due to receive a stem cell transplant. The material sequenced was PBMCs, taken before TCRalphabeta/CD19-depleted stem cell transplant.

CDR3 residues: CASSLDRGQETQYF. CDR3 DNA: TGTGCCAGCAGCTTAGACAGGGGGCAAGAGACCCAGTACTTC. This sequence joins TRBV7-2 and TRBJ2-5; 8 bases agree with TRBD1. J lost 2 bases, V lost 1 base, and 0 bases had no gene match. CDR3 length equals 14 residues. Per germline, CDR1 SGHTA and CDR2 FQGNSA.